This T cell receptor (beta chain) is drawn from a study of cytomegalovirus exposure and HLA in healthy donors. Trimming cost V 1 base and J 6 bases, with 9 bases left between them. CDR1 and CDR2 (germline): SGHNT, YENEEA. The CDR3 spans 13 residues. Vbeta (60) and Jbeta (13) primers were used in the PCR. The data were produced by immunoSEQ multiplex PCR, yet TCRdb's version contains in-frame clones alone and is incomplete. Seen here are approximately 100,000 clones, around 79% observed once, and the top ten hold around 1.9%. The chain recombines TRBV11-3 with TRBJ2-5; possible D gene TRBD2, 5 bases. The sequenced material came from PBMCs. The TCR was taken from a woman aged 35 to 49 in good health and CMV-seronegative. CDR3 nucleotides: TGTGCCAGCAGCTTAGCGGCGGGTCAGACCCAGTACTTC. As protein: CASSLAAGQTQYF.